These 23 T cell receptor beta chains originate from one sample sequenced in a study of T cell responses to AZD1222 COVID-19 vaccine. The assay was immunoSEQ multiplex PCR, and TCRdb's table has in-frame clones only and misses some. The sample lists some 130,000 clones; over 75% were seen once. The starting material was peripheral blood, obtained on day 0 of AZD1222 vaccination. The source is an adult in good health.

The rearrangement joins TRBV3-1 (or the pseudogene TRBV3-2) to TRBJ1-5, with TRBD1 matching 10 bases. The V gene end was trimmed by 6 bases and the J gene end by 1 base; junction bases not matched to a gene: 3. This CDR3 region has 15 residues. Germline V lookup: CDR1 LGHDT, CDR2 YNNKEL (reference sequence). The CDR3 reads CASSRGQGSNQPQHF. The CDR3 coding sequence is TGTGCCAGCAGTCGGGGACAGGGGAGCAATCAGCCCCAGCATTTT.

The V and J genes are TRBV6-1 and TRBJ2-7; D remains unclear. V dropped 1 base and J dropped 4 bases, with 11 bases sitting between them. The CDR3 spans 14 residues. Germline V CDR1 and CDR2: MNHNS, SASEGT. The chain's CDR3 is CASSEGWREYEQYF. The CDR3 nucleotides read TGTGCCAGCAGTGAAGGCTGGAGAGAGTACGAGCAGTACTTC.

The chain employs TRBV9 and TRBJ1-1; D call uncertain. Between the trimmed V and J ends, which lost 3 bases and 0 bases, there was a span of 12 bases. CDR1 and CDR2 (germline): SGDLS, YYNGEE. The CDR3 consists of 15 residues. CDR3 nucleotides: TGTGCCAGCAGCGGCCTCGGACGACTGAACACTGAAGCTTTCTTT. Its protein product is CASSGLGRLNTEAFF.

This clone was seen only a few times. The chain couples TRBV29-1 to TRBJ1-1, with D tentatively TRBD1 (5 bases). The V end lost 1 base, the J end lost 7 bases, and 16 bases lay between the germline ends. This CDR3 comprises 14 residues. Per germline, CDR1 SQVTM and CDR2 ANQGSEA. CDR3 bases: TGCAGCGTTGAAGGGCCGTGGGACGGCCGTGAAGCTTTCTTT. It translates to CSVEGPWDGREAFF.

V usage is TRBV2 and J usage is TRBJ1-1, with TRBD1 matching 7 bases. This CDR3 is 13 amino acids long. The junction had 4 bases not matched to a gene; V was cut back by 6 bases and J by 3 bases. Germline values: CDR1 SNHLY, CDR2 FYNNEI. The CDR3 nucleotides read TGTGCCAGCAGCCCACAGGGGTACACTGAAGCTTTCTTT. It encodes CASSPQGYTEAFF.

CDR3 amino acids: CSARGKHEQYF. In nucleotides, the CDR3 is TGCAGTGCTAGAGGAAAGCACGAGCAGTACTTC. The chain is built from TRBV20-1 and TRBJ2-7; D unclear. The V and J ends lost 1 base and 5 bases respectively, with 6 bases between them. Germline V gene lookup returns CDR1 DFQATT and CDR2 SNEGSKA (reference sequence). The CDR3 runs 11 residues.

The J gene is TRBJ2-5, the V gene TRBV28; 13 bases map to TRBD2. The V segment lost 6 bases and the J segment 2 bases; nucleotides outside the gene matches: 6. Germline assignment: CDR1 MDHEN and CDR2 SYDVKM. The CDR3 contains 16 residues. As DNA, the CDR3 is TGTGCCAGCAGCCCGACACTAGCGGGAGGGCAAGAGACCCAGTACTTC. Translated: CASSPTLAGGQETQYF. Variable domain in full (rest from reference TRBV28 and TRBJ2-5): DVKVTQSSRYLVKRTGEKVFLECVQDMDHENMFWYRQDPGLGLRLIYFSYDVKMKEKGDIPEGYSVSREKKERFSLILESASTNQTSMYLCASSPTLAGGQETQYFGPGTRLLVL.

As regards this clone: In the same sample, other DNA sequences code for this CDR3. This chain links TRBV11-2 with TRBJ2-7, with 8 bases matching TRBD2. J lost 0 bases, V lost 4 bases, and 5 bases had no gene match. From germline, CDR1 is SGHAT and CDR2 FQNNGV. The CDR3 has 15 residues. CDR3: CASSSVAGSSYEQYF. CDR3 DNA sequence: TGTGCCAGCAGCTCCGTAGCGGGATCCTCCTACGAGCAGTACTTC.

The chain uses TRBV4-1 and TRBJ2-7, with D maybe TRBD1 (6 bases). Trimming shortened V by 1 base and J by 2 bases, and 15 bases separated the two germline ends. From germline, CDR1 is MGHRA and CDR2 YSYEKL. This CDR3 spans 16 amino acids. The CDR3 loop is CASSQGGGEPAYEQYF. CDR3 bases: TGCGCCAGCAGCCAAGGTGGGGGCGAGCCTGCCTACGAGCAGTACTTC.

The V and J genes are TRBV11-3 and TRBJ2-3; D not certain. With 1 base removed from V and 4 bases from J, the gap between germline ends came to 18 bases. CDR1 is SGHNT and CDR2 is YENEEA in the germline V gene. The CDR3 loop spans 17 amino acids. The CDR3 protein is CASSLAPTSFRSDTQYF. The CDR3 DNA is TGTGCCAGCAGCTTAGCTCCGACCAGCTTCAGGTCAGATACGCAGTATTTT.

The CDR3 nucleotides read TGTGCCAGCAGTGCGGACAGGGTTGGCTATGGCTACACCTTC. It yields the protein CASSADRVGYGYTF. V and J are TRBV2 and TRBJ1-2; 8 positions match TRBD1. The CDR3 spans 14 residues. With V trimmed by 4 bases and J by 4 bases, 5 bases remained unmatched. From germline, CDR1 is SNHLY and CDR2 FYNNEI.

The V call is TRBV6-1, the J call TRBJ1-3; no clear D. The ends were cut back, 3 bases at V and 4 bases at J, with 13 bases in the middle. The CDR3 totals 15 residues. Germline V lookup: CDR1 MNHNS, CDR2 SASEGT. The CDR3 spells CASSDIRANGNTIYF. The CDR3 DNA reads as TGTGCCAGCAGTGACATCCGGGCCAACGGAAACACCATATATTTT.

The CDR3: CASSSPGQKGSYEQYF. CDR3 DNA sequence: TGTGCCAGCAGTTCCCCGGGACAGAAGGGGTCCTACGAGCAGTACTTC. This sequence joins TRBV28 and TRBJ2-7, with 7 bases aligning to TRBD1. Germline V gives CDR1 MDHEN, CDR2 SYDVKM. J lost 1 base, V lost 4 bases, and 10 bases had no gene match. This CDR3 spans 16 amino acids.

The chain combines TRBV13 with TRBJ2-5; 9 bases fit TRBD2. The V segment lost 5 bases and the J segment 4 bases; nucleotides outside the gene matches: 14. This CDR3 is 17 amino acids long. CDR1 and CDR2 (germline): PRHDT, FYEKMQ (reference sequence). CDR3 sequence: CASSGSGGPPFGETQYF. CDR3 nucleotide sequence: TGTGCCAGCAGCGGGAGCGGGGGGCCGCCTTTCGGAGAGACCCAGTACTTC.

The V gene is TRBV5-1, the J gene TRBJ1-5; D gene ambiguous. V was shortened by 4 bases and J by 0 bases, with 8 bases between the two germline ends. Per germline, CDR1 SGHRS and CDR2 YFSETQ. This CDR3 spans 14 amino acids. The CDR3 loop reads CASSPGNSNQPQHF. The CDR3 region has the DNA TGCGCCAGCAGCCCCGGGAATAGCAATCAGCCCCAGCATTTT.

This chain uses TRBV15 with TRBJ2-1, with 7 bases matching TRBD2. The CDR3 is 16 residues long. V lost 0 bases and J lost 3; bases outside the gene matches: 5. The germline V gene has CDR1 LNHNV and CDR2 YYDKDF (reference sequence). CDR3 DNA: TGTGCCACCAGCAGAGACCCAGCGGGGAACTACAATGAGCAGTTCTTC. Translated, it gives CATSRDPAGNYNEQFF.

The CDR3 DNA is TGCGCCAGCAGCGTGGACCCCTCAACAAGATACTATGGCTACACCTTC. Amino acid sequence: CASSVDPSTRYYGYTF. The chain joins TRBV5-1 to TRBJ1-2; D call uncertain. Between the trimmed V and J ends, which lost 4 bases and 3 bases, there was a span of 19 bases. Germline V CDR1 and CDR2: SGHRS, YFSETQ. The CDR3 has 16 residues.

A single count supports this clone. The chain is built from TRBV28 and TRBJ1-5; a weak D match, TRBD1 (5 bases). The germline V gene has CDR1 MDHEN and CDR2 SYDVKM. Trimming cost V 4 bases and J 8 bases, with 18 bases left between them. This CDR3 is built from 15 residues. CDR3 sequence: CASSSPGGLTEPQHF. The DNA for the CDR3 is TGTGCCAGCAGTTCTCCCGGGGGTCTGACGGAGCCCCAGCATTTT.

This clone was seen only a few times. The genes are TRBV10-1 and TRBJ2-2, with a weak D call TRBD1 (7 bases). The CDR3 runs to 17 residues. V was pared by 3 bases and J by 4 bases, with 18 bases between. Looked up from germline, CDR1 is WNHNN and CDR2 is SYGVQD (reference sequence). The DNA of the CDR3 is TGCGCCAGCAGTGATGCAACTTACAGGGGAGGCACCGGGGAGCTGTTTTTT. Its translation: CASSDATYRGGTGELFF.

The V and J genes are TRBV12-3 or TRBV12-4 and TRBJ2-1; D might be TRBD2 (5 bases). The V end was cut by 7 bases, the J end by 6 bases, with 10 bases between. The CDR3 runs to 12 residues. CDR3 DNA: TGTGCCAGCAAGGACTGGAGCAATGAGCAGTTCTTC. This codes for CASKDWSNEQFF.

In its sample, this clone was seen once. This chain uses TRBV12-5 with TRBJ1-1; D uncertain. Germline-derived CDR1 and CDR2 are LGHNT and FRNRAP. The CDR3 contains 13 residues. V was shortened by 2 bases and J by 3 bases, with 7 bases between the two germline ends. CDR3 sequence reads: CASGLQMDTEAFF. The CDR3 DNA is TGTGCTAGTGGTTTGCAGATGGACACTGAAGCTTTCTTT.

V gene TRBV5-1 combines with J gene TRBJ1-4; no clear D. The germline gives CDR1 SGHRS, CDR2 YFSETQ. Trimming removed 7 bases at V and 8 bases at J, with 12 bases between. The CDR3 is made up of 12 amino acids. The CDR3 region has the DNA TGCGCCAGCCTAACGTGGAGGGAAAAACTGTTTTTT. Encoded protein: CASLTWREKLFF.

The genes are TRBV7-2 and TRBJ1-1, with D possibly TRBD1 on 5 matching bases. Trimming cost V 2 bases and J 5 bases, with 9 bases left between them. Germline V gene sequence: CDR1 SGHTA, CDR2 FQGNSA. CDR3 size: 13 residues. The CDR3 DNA follows: TGTGCCAGCAGCTTAAGCGACAGAACTGAAGCTTTCTTT. This translates into CASSLSDRTEAFF.